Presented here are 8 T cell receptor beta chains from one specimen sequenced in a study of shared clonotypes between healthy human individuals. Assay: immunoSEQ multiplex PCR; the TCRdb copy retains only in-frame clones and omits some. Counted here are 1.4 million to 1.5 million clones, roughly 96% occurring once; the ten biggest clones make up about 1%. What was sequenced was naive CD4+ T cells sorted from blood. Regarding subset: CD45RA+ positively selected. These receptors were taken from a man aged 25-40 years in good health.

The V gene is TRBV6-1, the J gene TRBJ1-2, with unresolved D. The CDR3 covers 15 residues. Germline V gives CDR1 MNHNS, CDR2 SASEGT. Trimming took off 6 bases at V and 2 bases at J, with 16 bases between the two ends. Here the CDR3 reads CASRPTETRNYGYTF. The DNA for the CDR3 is TGTGCCAGCAGGCCAACAGAGACCAGGAACTATGGCTACACCTTC.

CDR3 DNA: TGCGCCAGCAGTCCGGACAGGGTGGGAGACATTCAGTACTTC. Translation gives CASSPDRVGDIQYF. The chain recombines TRBV5-1 with TRBJ2-4, with 8 bases fitting TRBD1. Looked up from germline, CDR1 is SGHRS and CDR2 is YFSETQ. This CDR3 comprises 14 residues. The V gene end was trimmed by 5 bases and the J gene end by 8 bases; junction bases not matched to a gene: 9.

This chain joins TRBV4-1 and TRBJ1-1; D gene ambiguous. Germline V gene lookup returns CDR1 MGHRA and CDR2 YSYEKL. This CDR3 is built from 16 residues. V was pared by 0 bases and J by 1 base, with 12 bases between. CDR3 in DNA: TGCGCCAGCAGCCAAGATAGGTTATTCGGGAACACTGAAGCTTTCTTT. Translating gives CASSQDRLFGNTEAFF.

The CDR3 coding sequence is TGTGCCAGCAGTGAATACAGGTTCCAGCCCCAGCATTTT. Translation gives CASSEYRFQPQHF. The chain has TRBV2 and TRBJ1-5; D possibly corresponds to TRBD1 (5 bases). V lost 2 bases, J lost 7 bases, and 9 bases lay in between. The CDR3 is 13 amino acids. Germline V gene sequence: CDR1 SNHLY, CDR2 FYNNEI. Looking up the rest from reference TRBV2 and TRBJ1-5 gives the full variable domain: EPEVTQTPSHQVTQMGQEVILRCVPISNHLYFYWYRQILGQKVEFLVSFYNNEISEKSEIFDDQFSVERPDGSNFTLKIRSTKLEDSAMYFCASSEYRFQPQHFGDGTRLSIL.

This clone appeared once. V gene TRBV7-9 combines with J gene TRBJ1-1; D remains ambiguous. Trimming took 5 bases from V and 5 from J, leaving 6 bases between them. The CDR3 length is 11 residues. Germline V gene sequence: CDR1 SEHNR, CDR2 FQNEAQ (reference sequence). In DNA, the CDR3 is TGTGCCAGCAGCGTCAATACTGAAGCTTTCTTT. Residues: CASSVNTEAFF. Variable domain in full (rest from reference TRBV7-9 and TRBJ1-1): DTGVSQNPRHKITKRGQNVTFRCDPISEHNRLYWYRQTLGQGPEFLTYFQNEAQLEKSRLLSDRFSAERPKGSFSTLEIQRTEQGDSAMYLCASSVNTEAFFGQGTRLTVV.

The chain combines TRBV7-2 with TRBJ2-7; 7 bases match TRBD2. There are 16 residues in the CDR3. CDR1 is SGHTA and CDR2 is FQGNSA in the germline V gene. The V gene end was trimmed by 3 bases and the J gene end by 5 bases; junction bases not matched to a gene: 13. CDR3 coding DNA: TGTGCCAGCAGCTTGGCTGCGACTAGCAATTGGCACGAGCAGTACTTC. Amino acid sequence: CASSLAATSNWHEQYF.

CDR3 sequence: CAWKFAGTNTGELFF. CDR3 DNA: TGTGCCTGGAAGTTCGCGGGAACGAACACCGGGGAGCTGTTTTTT. V usage is TRBV30 and J usage is TRBJ2-2; D may be TRBD2 (6 bases). The V gene lost 4 bases and the J gene lost 0 bases, with 12 bases spanning the gap. Germline V gene sequence: CDR1 GTSNPN, CDR2 SVGIG (reference sequence). CDR3 size: 15 residues.

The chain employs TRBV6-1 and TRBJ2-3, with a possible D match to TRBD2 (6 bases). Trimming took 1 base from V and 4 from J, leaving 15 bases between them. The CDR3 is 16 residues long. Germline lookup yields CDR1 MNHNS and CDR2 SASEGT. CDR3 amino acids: CASSEGVGRGPDTQYF. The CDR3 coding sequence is TGTGCCAGCAGTGAAGGAGTGGGGCGGGGCCCAGATACGCAGTATTTT.